This section outlines one T cell receptor beta chain sequence together with its context. What it binds is not known. Quantitative 5'-RACE with molecular barcodes generated TCR beta libraries. From the 5' RACE reads, TCRdb called clonotypes with MiXCR, one entry per CDR3 protein. The data contain more than 400,000 distinct CDR3 sequences, about 5.2% of them singletons. The sample comes from a study of CD8 T cells in ankylosing spondylitis. Study-level points and caveats: Disease-linked clones reportedly showed significant enrichment in matched ankylosing spondylitis synovial fluid. Made up of under ten highly homologous variants, a TCR beta motif appeared characteristic of ankylosing spondylitis blood. In synovial fluid and blood from reactive arthritis, some motif variants were previously reported. Within peripheral blood, clones linked to disease were CD8+ and relatively rare.

V gave up 4 bases and J gave up 0 bases, with 12 bases separating them. Germline V gene sequence: CDR1 SGHRS, CDR2 YFSETQ. The CDR3 has 15 residues. The clonotype was recovered from a male donor with ankylosing spondylitis. V gene TRBV5-1 combines with J gene TRBJ2-3; D ambiguous. Sequencing was carried out using blood, either unsorted or a sorted T cell fraction (not recorded which). The CDR3 DNA is TGCGCCAGCAGCCGCCCCCTGGGAAGCACAGATACGCAGTATTTT. Its translation: CASSRPLGSTDTQYF.